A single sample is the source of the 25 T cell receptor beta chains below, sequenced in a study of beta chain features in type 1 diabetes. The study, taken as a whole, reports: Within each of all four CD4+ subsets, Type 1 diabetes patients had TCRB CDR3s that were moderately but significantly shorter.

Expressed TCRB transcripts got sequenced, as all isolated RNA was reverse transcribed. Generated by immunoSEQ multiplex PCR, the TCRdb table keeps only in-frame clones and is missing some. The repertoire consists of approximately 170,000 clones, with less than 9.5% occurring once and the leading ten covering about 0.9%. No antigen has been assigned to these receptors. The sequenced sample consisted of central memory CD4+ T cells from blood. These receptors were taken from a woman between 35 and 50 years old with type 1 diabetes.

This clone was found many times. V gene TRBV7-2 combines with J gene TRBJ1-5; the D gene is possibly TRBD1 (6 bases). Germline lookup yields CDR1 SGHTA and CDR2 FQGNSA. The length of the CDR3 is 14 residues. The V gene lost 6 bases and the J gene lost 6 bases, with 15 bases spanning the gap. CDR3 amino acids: CASRSSGEGQPQHF. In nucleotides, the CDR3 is TGTGCCAGCAGGTCCTCAGGGGAGGGTCAGCCCCAGCATTTT. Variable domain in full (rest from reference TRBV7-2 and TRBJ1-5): GAGVSQSPSNKVTEKGKDVELRCDPISGHTALYWYRQSLGQGLEFLIYFQGNSAPDKSGLPSDRFSAERTGGSVSTLTIQRTQQEDSAVYLCASRSSGEGQPQHFGDGTRLSIL.

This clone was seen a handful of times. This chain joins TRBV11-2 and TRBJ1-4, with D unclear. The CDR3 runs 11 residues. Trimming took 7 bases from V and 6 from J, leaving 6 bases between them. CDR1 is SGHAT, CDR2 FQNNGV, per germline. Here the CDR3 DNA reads TGTGCCAGCACCAATTATGAAAAACTGTTTTTT. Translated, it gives CASTNYEKLFF.

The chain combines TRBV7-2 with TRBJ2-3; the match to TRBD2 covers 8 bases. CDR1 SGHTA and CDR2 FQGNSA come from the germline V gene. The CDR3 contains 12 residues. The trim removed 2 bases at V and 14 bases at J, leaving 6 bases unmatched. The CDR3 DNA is TGTGCCAGCAGCTTATCCGGGACTAGTTTGTATTTT. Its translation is CASSLSGTSLYF.

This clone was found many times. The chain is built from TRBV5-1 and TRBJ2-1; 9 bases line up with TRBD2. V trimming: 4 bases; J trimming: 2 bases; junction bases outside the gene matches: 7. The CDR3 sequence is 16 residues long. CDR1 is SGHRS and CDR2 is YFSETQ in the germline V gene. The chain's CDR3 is CASSGKTSGTYNEQFF. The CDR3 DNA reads TGCGCCAGCAGCGGAAAGACTAGCGGCACCTACAATGAGCAGTTCTTC.

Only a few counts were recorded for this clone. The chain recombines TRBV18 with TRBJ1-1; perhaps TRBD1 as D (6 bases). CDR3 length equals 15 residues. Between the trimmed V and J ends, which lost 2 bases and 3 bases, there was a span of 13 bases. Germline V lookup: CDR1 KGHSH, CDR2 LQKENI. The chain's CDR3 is CASSPNAGEYTEAFF. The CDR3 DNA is TGTGCCAGCTCACCAAATGCAGGGGAATACACTGAAGCTTTCTTT.

CDR3: CASSQDRGQGRKNEQFF. CDR3 nucleotide sequence: TGCGCCAGCAGCCAAGATAGGGGACAGGGGCGTAAAAATGAGCAGTTCTTC. V and J are TRBV4-3 and TRBJ2-1; 10 nucleotides line up with TRBD1. CDR3 length equals 17 residues. The germline V gene encodes CDR1 LGHNA and CDR2 YSLEER. With 0 bases clipped from V and 7 bases from J, the junction kept 9 bases outside the gene matches.

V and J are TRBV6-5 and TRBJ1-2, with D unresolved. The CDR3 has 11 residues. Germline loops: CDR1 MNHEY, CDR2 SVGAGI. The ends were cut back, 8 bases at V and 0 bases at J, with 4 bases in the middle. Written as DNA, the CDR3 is TGTGCCAGCCACACTAACTATGGCTACACCTTC. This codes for CASHTNYGYTF.

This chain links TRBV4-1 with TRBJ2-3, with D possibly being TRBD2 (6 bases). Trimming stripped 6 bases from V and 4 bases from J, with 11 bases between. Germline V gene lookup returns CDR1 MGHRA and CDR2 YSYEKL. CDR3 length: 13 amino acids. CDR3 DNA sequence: TGCGCCAGCAGGGGGACTTATGCAGATACGCAGTATTTT. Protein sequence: CASRGTYADTQYF.

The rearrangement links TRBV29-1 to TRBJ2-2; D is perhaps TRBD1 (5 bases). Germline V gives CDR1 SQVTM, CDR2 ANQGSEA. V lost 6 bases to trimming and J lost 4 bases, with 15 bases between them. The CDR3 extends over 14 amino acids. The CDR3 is CSVRVTVGTGELFF. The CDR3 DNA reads TGCAGCGTCAGGGTCACCGTGGGCACCGGGGAGCTGTTTTTT.

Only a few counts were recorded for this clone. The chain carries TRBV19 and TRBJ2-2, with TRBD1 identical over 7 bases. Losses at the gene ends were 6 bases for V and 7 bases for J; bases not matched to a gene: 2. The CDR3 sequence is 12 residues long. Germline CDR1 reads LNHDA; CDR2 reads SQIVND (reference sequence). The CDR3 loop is CASRTGSGELFF. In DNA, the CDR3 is TGTGCCAGTAGGACAGGGAGCGGGGAGCTGTTTTTT.

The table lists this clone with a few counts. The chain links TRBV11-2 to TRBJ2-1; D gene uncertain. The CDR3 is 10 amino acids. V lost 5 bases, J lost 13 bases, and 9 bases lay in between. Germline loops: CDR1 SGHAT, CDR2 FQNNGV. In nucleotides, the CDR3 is TGTGCCAGCAGCCTCGGCGGACAGTTCTTC. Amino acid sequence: CASSLGGQFF.

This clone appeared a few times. The CDR3, as DNA: TGTGCCAGCTCACCAGGGACAGGGGACATCACCGGGGAGCTGTTTTTT. Translating it yields CASSPGTGDITGELFF. The V and J genes are TRBV18 and TRBJ2-2, with 10 bases that match TRBD1. Germline V gene lookup returns CDR1 KGHSH and CDR2 LQKENI. This CDR3 has 16 residues. J gave up 4 bases and V 2 bases, and 4 bases lay outside the gene matches.

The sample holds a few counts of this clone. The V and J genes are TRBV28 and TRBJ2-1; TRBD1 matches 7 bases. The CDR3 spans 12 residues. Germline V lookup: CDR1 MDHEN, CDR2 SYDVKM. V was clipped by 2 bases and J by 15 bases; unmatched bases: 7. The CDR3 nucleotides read TGTGCCAGCAGTTTACTAACACAGGGGACGTTCTTC. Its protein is CASSLLTQGTFF. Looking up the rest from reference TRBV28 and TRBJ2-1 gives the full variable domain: DVKVTQSSRYLVKRTGEKVFLECVQDMDHENMFWYRQDPGLGLRLIYFSYDVKMKEKGDIPEGYSVSREKKERFSLILESASTNQTSMYLCASSLLTQGTFFGPGTRLTVL.

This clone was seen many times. The CDR3 nucleotides are TGTGCCAGCAGCCCCGGTGGTGTGGCACCCCTCCACTTT. This translates into CASSPGGVAPLHF. The chain uses TRBV7-2 and TRBJ1-6; D unclear. The CDR3 has 13 amino acids. V lost 5 bases and J lost 11, with 13 bases in between. The germline V gene encodes CDR1 SGHTA and CDR2 FQGNSA.

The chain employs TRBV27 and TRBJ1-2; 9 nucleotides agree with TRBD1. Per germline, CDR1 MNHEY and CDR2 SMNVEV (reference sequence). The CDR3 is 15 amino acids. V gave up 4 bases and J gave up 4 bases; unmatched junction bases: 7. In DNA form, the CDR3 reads TGTGCCAGCAGTTGGACAGGGGTGGAAAGCTATGGCTACACCTTC. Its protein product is CASSWTGVESYGYTF.

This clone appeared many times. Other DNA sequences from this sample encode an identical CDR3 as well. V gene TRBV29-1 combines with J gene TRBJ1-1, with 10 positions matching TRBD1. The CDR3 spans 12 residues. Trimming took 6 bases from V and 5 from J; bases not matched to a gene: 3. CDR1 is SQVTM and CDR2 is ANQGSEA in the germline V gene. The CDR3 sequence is CSVRTGGTEAFF. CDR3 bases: TGCAGCGTCCGGACAGGGGGAACTGAAGCTTTCTTT. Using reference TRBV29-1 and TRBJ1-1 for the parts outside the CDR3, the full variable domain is SAVISQKPSRDICQRGTSLTIQCQVDSQVTMMFWYRQQPGQSLTLIATANQGSEATYESGFVIDKFPISRPNLTFSTLTVSNMSPEDSSIYLCSVRTGGTEAFFGQGTRLTVV.

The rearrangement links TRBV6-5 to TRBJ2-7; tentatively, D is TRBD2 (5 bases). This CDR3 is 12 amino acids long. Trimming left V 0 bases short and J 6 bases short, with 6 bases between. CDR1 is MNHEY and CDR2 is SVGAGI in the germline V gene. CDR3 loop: CASSYSGVEQYF. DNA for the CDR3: TGTGCCAGCAGTTACTCCGGGGTCGAGCAGTACTTC.

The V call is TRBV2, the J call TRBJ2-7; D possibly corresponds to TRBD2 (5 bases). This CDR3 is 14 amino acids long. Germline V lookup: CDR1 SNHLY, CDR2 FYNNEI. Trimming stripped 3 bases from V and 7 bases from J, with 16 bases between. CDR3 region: CASSEPGKVREQYF. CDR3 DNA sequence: TGTGCCAGCAGTGAGCCCGGGAAAGTGAGAGAGCAGTACTTC.

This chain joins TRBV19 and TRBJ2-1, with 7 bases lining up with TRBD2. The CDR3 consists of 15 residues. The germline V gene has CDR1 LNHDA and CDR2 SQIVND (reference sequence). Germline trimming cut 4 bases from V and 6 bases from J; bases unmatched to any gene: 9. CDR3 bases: TGTGCCAGTAGTACCCGACTAGCCGGGTCCAATGAGCAGTTCTTC. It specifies CASSTRLAGSNEQFF.

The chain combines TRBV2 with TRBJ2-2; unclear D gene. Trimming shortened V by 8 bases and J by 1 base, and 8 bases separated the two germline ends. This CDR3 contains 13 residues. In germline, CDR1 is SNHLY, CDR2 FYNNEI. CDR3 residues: CASGSGNTGELFF. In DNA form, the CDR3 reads TGTGCCAGCGGATCAGGGAACACCGGGGAGCTGTTTTTT.

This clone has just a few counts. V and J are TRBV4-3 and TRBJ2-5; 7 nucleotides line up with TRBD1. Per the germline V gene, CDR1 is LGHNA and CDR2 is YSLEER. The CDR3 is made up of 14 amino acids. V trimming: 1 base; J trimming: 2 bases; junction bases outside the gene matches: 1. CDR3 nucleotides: TGCGCCAGCAGCCAAGCGGGACAGCAAGAGACCCAGTACTTC. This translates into CASSQAGQQETQYF.

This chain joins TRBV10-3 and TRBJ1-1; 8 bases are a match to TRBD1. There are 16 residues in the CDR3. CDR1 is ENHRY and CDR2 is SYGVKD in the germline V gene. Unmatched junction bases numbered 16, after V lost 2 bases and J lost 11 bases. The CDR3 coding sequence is TGTGCCATCAGTGAGACCCGGCACACTACAGGGGGTGGTGCTTTCTTT. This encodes CAISETRHTTGGGAFF.

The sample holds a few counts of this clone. CDR3 coding DNA: TGTGCCAGCAGCCCTGGGGGGGGCATTAGCAATCAGCCCCAGCATTTT. This encodes CASSPGGGISNQPQHF. V usage is TRBV7-9 and J usage is TRBJ1-5; weak D call: TRBD1 (6 bases). This CDR3 has 16 residues. Trimming shortened V by 5 bases and J by 0 bases, and 14 bases separated the two germline ends. Germline V gene sequence: CDR1 SEHNR, CDR2 FQNEAQ (reference sequence).

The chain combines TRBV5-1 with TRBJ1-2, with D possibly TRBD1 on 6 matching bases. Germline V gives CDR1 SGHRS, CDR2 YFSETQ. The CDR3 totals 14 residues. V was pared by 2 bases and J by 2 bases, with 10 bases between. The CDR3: CASSFGDRNYGYTF. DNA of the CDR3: TGCGCCAGCAGCTTTGGTGACAGGAACTATGGCTACACCTTC.

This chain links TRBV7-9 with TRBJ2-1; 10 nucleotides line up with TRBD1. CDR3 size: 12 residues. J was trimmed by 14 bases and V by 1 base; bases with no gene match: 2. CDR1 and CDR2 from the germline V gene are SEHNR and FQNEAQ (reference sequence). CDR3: CASSLGGTGEFF. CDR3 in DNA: TGTGCCAGCAGCTTAGGAGGGACAGGGGAGTTCTTC.